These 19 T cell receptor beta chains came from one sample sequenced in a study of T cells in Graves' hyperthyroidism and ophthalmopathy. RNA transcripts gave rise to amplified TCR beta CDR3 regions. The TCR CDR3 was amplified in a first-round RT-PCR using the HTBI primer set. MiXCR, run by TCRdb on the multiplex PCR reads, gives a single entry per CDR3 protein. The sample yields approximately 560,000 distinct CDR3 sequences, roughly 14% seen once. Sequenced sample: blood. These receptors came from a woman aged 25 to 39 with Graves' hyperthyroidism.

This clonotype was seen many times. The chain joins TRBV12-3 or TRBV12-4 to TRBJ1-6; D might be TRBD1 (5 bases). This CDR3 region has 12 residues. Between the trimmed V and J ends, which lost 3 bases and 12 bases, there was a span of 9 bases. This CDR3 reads CASSLQGRPLHF. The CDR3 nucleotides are TGTGCCAGCAGTTTGCAGGGTAGACCCCTCCACTTT.

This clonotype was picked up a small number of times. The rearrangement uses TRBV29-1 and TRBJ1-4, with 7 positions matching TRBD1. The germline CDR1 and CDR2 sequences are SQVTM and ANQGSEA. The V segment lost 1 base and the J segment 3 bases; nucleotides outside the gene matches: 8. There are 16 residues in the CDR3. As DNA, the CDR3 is TGCAGCGTTGAAGTCCAGGGGGAGTTGGCTAATGAAAAACTGTTTTTT. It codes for CSVEVQGELANEKLFF.

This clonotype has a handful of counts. This chain's CDR3 is CASSLEGLAGVREQYF. The CDR3 coding sequence is TGTGCCAGCAGCTTGGAGGGACTAGCGGGAGTAAGGGAGCAGTACTTC. The V call is TRBV5-6, the J call TRBJ2-7; 14 bases map to TRBD2. V gave up 0 bases and J gave up 7 bases; unmatched junction bases: 6. Germline V gene sequence: CDR1 SGHDT, CDR2 YYEEEE. The CDR3 contains 16 residues.

The DNA for the CDR3 is TGTGCCAGCAGTTACCCGAAGGGCTCAGATACGCAGTATTTT. It yields the protein CASSYPKGSDTQYF. This chain uses TRBV6-2 or TRBV6-3 with TRBJ2-3, with D uncertain. CDR3 length: 14 amino acids. Trimming removed 2 bases from V and 4 bases from J, with 10 bases in between. The germline V gene encodes CDR1 MNHEY and CDR2 SVGEGT.

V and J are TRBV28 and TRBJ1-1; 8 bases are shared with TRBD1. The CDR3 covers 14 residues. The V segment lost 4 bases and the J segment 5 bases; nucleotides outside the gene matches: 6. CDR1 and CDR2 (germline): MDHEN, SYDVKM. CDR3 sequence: CASSYRGGRTEAFF. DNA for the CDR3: TGTGCCAGCAGTTACAGGGGGGGGCGGACTGAAGCTTTCTTT.

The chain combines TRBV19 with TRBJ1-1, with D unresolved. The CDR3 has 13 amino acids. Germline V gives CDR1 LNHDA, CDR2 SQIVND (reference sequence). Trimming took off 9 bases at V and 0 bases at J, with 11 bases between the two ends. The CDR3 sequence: CASARTVNTEAFF. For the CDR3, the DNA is TGTGCCAGCGCCCGGACGGTGAACACTGAAGCTTTCTTT.

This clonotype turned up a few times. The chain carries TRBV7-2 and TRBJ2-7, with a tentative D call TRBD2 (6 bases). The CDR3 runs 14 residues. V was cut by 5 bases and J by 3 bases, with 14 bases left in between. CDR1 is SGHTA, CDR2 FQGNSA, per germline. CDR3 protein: CASSTHGGDYEQYF. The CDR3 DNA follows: TGTGCCAGCAGCACCCACGGGGGAGACTACGAGCAGTACTTC.

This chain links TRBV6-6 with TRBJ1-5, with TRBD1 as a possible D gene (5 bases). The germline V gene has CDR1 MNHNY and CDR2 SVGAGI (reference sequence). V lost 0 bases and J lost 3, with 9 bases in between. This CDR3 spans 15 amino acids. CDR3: CASSYSREDNQPQHF. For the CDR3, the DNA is TGTGCCAGCAGTTACTCCAGGGAGGACAATCAGCCCCAGCATTTT.

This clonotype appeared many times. The CDR3 spells CASSLTGSPYNEQFF. The CDR3 bases are TGTGCCAGCAGCTTAACGGGTTCCCCCTACAATGAGCAGTTCTTC. The chain employs TRBV7-3 and TRBJ2-1, with D uncertain. Germline CDR1 reads SGHTA; CDR2 reads FQGTGA. The CDR3 runs to 15 residues. V lost 0 bases to trimming and J lost 2 bases, with 8 bases between them.

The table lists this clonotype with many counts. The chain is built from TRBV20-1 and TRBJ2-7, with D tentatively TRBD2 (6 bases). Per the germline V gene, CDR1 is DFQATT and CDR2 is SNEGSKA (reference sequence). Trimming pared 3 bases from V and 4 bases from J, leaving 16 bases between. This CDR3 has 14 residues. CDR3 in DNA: TGCAGTGCTAGTAAACTAGCTTCAACATACGAGCAGTACTTC. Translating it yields CSASKLASTYEQYF.

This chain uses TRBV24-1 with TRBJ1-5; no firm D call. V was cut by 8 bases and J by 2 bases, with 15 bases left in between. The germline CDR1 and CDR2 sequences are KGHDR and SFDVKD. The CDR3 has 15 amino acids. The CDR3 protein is CATIWSGLGNQPQHF. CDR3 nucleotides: TGTGCCACCATCTGGTCCGGTTTGGGCAATCAGCCCCAGCATTTT.

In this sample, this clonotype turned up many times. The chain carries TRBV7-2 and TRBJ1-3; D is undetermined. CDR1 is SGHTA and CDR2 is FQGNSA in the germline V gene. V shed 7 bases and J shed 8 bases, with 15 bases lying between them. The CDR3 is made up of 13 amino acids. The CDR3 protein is CASKAAGRDTIYF. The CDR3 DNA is TGTGCCAGCAAGGCGGCCGGTCGTGACACCATATATTTT.

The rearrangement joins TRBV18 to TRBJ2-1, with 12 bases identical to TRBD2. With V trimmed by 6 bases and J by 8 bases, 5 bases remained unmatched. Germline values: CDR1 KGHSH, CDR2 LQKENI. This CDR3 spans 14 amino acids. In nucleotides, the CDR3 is TGTGCCAGCTCGGCGACTAGCGGGAGCTATGAGCAGTTCTTC. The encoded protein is CASSATSGSYEQFF. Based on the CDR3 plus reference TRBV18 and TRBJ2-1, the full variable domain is NAGVMQNPRHLVRRRGQEARLRCSPMKGHSHVYWYRQLPEEGLKFMVYLQKENIIDESGMPKERFSAEFPKEGPSILRIQQVVRGDSAAYFCASSATSGSYEQFFGPGTRLTVL.

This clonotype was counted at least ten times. CDR3: CASGRAQGSYEQYF. The CDR3 nucleotides read TGTGCCAGCGGCCGCGCACAGGGATCCTACGAGCAGTACTTC. V usage is TRBV27 and J usage is TRBJ2-7; possibly TRBD1 for D (6 bases). CDR3 length: 14 amino acids. Germline CDR1 MNHEY, CDR2 SMNVEV (reference sequence). With 8 bases removed from V and 1 base from J, the gap between germline ends came to 15 bases.

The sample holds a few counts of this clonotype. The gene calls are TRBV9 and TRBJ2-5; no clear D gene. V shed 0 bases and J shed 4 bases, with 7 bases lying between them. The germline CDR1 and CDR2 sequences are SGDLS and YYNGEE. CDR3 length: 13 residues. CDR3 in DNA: TGTGCCAGCAGCGTAGAAGTACGAGAGACCCAGTACTTC. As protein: CASSVEVRETQYF.

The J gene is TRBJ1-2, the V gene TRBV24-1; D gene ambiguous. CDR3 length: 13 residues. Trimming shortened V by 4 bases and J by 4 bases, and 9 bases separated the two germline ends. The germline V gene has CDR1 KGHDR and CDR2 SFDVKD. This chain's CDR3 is CATSDFTGYGYTF. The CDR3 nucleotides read TGTGCCACCAGTGACTTTACCGGCTATGGCTACACCTTC.

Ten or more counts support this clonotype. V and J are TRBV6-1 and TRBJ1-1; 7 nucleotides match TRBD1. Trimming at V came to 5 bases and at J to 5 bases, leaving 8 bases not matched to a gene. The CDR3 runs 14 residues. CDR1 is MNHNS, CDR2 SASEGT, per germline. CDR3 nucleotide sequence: TGTGCCAGCAGTCGACAGGGACGCGGAACTGAAGCTTTCTTT. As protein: CASSRQGRGTEAFF.

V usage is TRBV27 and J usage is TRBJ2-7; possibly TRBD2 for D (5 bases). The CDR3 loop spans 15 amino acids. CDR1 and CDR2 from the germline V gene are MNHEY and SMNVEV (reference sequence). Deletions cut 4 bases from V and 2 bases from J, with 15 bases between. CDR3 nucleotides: TGTGCCAGCAGTTCATGGGTCGGGGATGCCTACGAGCAGTACTTC. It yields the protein CASSSWVGDAYEQYF.

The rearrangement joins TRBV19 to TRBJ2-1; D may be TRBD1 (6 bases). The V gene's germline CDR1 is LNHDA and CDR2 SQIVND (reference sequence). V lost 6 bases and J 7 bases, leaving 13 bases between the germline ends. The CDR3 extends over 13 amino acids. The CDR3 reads CASRALRGNEQFF. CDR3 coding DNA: TGTGCCAGTAGGGCGCTCAGGGGTAATGAGCAGTTCTTC.